The 27 T cell receptor beta chains given below trace back to one sample, sequenced in a study of blood T cell repertoires in COVID-19 (dated by TCRdb to about 2020). The method was the immunoSEQ multiplex PCR assay. TCRdb carries this immuneACCESS record with in-frame sequences only. Its versions omit some clonotypes, under half of them owing to an unresolved V gene in the studies checked, with the rest unexplained. In all, the sample holds under 300,000 clones, and about 88% of those were seen once. The ten largest clones take up 2.5% to 3% of the sample. The specimen sequenced was PBMCs or T cells enriched from blood (not recorded which). The receptors originated from a woman aged 50 to 65 who had recovered from COVID-19.

This clone was picked up one time. The V call is TRBV4-2, the J call TRBJ1-5; possibly TRBD1 for D (5 bases). The CDR3 covers 15 residues. The V gene's germline CDR1 is LGHNA and CDR2 YNFKEQ. V was clipped by 4 bases and J by 0 bases, with 10 bases between them. The CDR3 loop is CASSLRQNSNQPQHF. CDR3 bases: TGTGCCAGCAGCCTAAGACAGAATAGCAATCAGCCCCAGCATTTT.

The chain recombines TRBV7-9 with TRBJ1-2; the D gene is possibly TRBD1 (6 bases). With 4 bases removed from V and 4 bases from J, the gap between germline ends came to 10 bases. There are 13 residues in the CDR3. CDR1 and CDR2 (germline): SEHNR, FQNEAQ (reference sequence). The CDR3 sequence: CASSSDRFYGYTF. Here the CDR3 DNA reads TGTGCCAGCAGCTCGGACAGATTCTATGGCTACACCTTC.

The rearrangement joins TRBV10-3 to TRBJ1-3, with 9 bases matching TRBD1. V shed 4 bases and J 1 base; nucleotides not matched to a gene: 5. Germline loops: CDR1 ENHRY, CDR2 SYGVKD. There are 16 residues in the CDR3. This CDR3 reads CAISGNRGLSGNTIYF. The CDR3 DNA reads as TGTGCCATCAGTGGCAACAGGGGGCTATCTGGAAACACCATATATTTT.

The V call is TRBV4-3, the J call TRBJ2-1; TRBD1 matches at 9 bases. The CDR3 runs to 15 residues. The ends lost 4 bases at V and 2 bases at J; junction bases unmatched: 3. The germline V gene has CDR1 LGHNA and CDR2 YSLEER. The CDR3 loop reads CASSLRDRAYNEQFF. The CDR3 coding sequence is TGCGCCAGCAGCCTAAGGGACAGGGCCTACAATGAGCAGTTCTTC.

The chain carries TRBV5-1 and TRBJ2-7; TRBD1 aligns across 7 bases. This CDR3 region has 15 residues. J gave up 3 bases and V 0 bases, and 6 bases lay outside the gene matches. The V gene's germline CDR1 is SGHRS and CDR2 YFSETQ. DNA for the CDR3: TGCGCCAGCAGCTTGGCTAAGGACAGGCTCTACGAGCAGTACTTC. Amino acid sequence: CASSLAKDRLYEQYF.

The chain carries TRBV19 and TRBJ2-1, with 13 positions matching TRBD2. The V segment lost 4 bases and the J segment 5 bases; nucleotides outside the gene matches: 5. The germline V gene encodes CDR1 LNHDA and CDR2 SQIVND (reference sequence). The CDR3 consists of 16 residues. CDR3 in amino acids: CASSKSTSGRNNEQFF. CDR3 DNA: TGTGCCAGTAGTAAATCGACTAGCGGGAGGAACAATGAGCAGTTCTTC.

V gene TRBV19 combines with J gene TRBJ2-1; D is possibly TRBD2 (6 bases). The CDR3 has 14 residues. Between the trimmed V and J ends, which lost 3 bases and 3 bases, there was a span of 9 bases. Germline values: CDR1 LNHDA, CDR2 SQIVND (reference sequence). CDR3: CASSMQGLYNEQFF. CDR3 bases: TGTGCCAGTAGTATGCAGGGACTCTACAATGAGCAGTTCTTC.

The gene calls are TRBV3-1 (or the pseudogene TRBV3-2) and TRBJ1-2; a possible D gene is TRBD1 (5 bases). The CDR3 is made up of 15 amino acids. V was trimmed by 0 bases and J by 4 bases, leaving 12 bases between them. Germline-derived CDR1 and CDR2 are LGHDT and YNNKEL (reference sequence). The DNA for the CDR3 is TGTGCCAGCAGCCAAGAAATACAGGAAACCTATGGCTACACCTTC. The encoded protein is CASSQEIQETYGYTF.

The chain joins TRBV5-1 to TRBJ1-3; possible D gene TRBD1, 6 bases. V was pared by 4 bases and J by 1 base, with 15 bases between. The CDR3 is made up of 16 amino acids. Germline CDR1 is SGHRS and CDR2 is YFSETQ. The CDR3 DNA follows: TGCGCCAGCAGCCCGGGGTCAGACAGGTCTGGAAACACCATATATTTT. This gives the protein CASSPGSDRSGNTIYF.

The rearrangement uses TRBV24-1 and TRBJ1-6, with D possibly matching TRBD1 (6 bases). CDR1 KGHDR and CDR2 SFDVKD come from the germline V gene. V was shortened by 12 bases and J by 5 bases, with 16 bases between the two germline ends. This CDR3 spans 14 amino acids. Here the CDR3 reads CASNGQTDNSPLHF. CDR3 sequence (DNA): TGTGCCTCGAACGGACAGACAGATAATTCACCCCTCCACTTT.

V is TRBV7-8 and J is TRBJ2-5; TRBD1 might be the D (7 bases). The CDR3 contains 15 residues. V was pared by 5 bases and J by 4 bases, with 17 bases between. Germline CDR1 is SGHVS and CDR2 is FQNEAQ. CDR3 protein: CASSRGGLGGETQYF. The CDR3 region has the DNA TGTGCCAGCAGCCGAGGGGGCCTGGGGGGAGAGACCCAGTACTTC. The whole variable domain, filled in from reference TRBV7-8 and TRBJ2-5, reads GAGVSQSPRYKVAKRGQDVALRCDPISGHVSLFWYQQALGQGPEFLTYFQNEAQLDKSGLPSDRFFAERPEGSVSTLKIQRTQQEDSAVYLCASSRGGLGGETQYFGPGTRLLVL.

Only a few counts were recorded for this clone. J is TRBJ1-1 and V is TRBV3-1 (or the pseudogene TRBV3-2); 7 bases fit TRBD1. The V gene end was trimmed by 2 bases and the J gene end by 4 bases; junction bases not matched to a gene: 4. The germline V gene encodes CDR1 LGHDT and CDR2 YNNKEL (reference sequence). This CDR3 region has 14 residues. The CDR3 DNA follows: TGTGCCAGCAGCCAAATCAGGGGGGTCACTGAAGCTTTCTTT. This sequence encodes CASSQIRGVTEAFF.

This chain links TRBV13 with TRBJ2-7, with TRBD1 matching over 11 bases. The CDR3 totals 16 residues. Germline-derived CDR1 and CDR2 are PRHDT and FYEKMQ (reference sequence). V was clipped by 5 bases and J by 6 bases; unmatched bases: 12. In nucleotides, the CDR3 is TGTGCCAGCAGCCGAAGGACAGGGGGCGCGTGGGGCGAGCAGTACTTC. Its protein product is CASSRRTGGAWGEQYF.

This chain joins TRBV10-3 and TRBJ2-7; 8 nucleotides line up with TRBD1. The CDR3 has 13 amino acids. Germline V gives CDR1 ENHRY, CDR2 SYGVKD. The trim removed 6 bases at V and 1 base at J, leaving 2 bases unmatched. The CDR3 region is CAISRDRSYEQYF. DNA for the CDR3: TGTGCCATCAGCCGGGACAGGTCCTACGAGCAGTACTTC.

The chain employs TRBV15 and TRBJ1-5, with a weak D call TRBD1 (5 bases). The CDR3 is 16 amino acids. Trimming shortened V by 0 bases and J by 6 bases, and 15 bases separated the two germline ends. CDR1 is LNHNV, CDR2 YYDKDF, per germline (reference sequence). CDR3 sequence (DNA): TGTGCCACCAGCAGAGATAGGGGAAGAGCTGGTCAGCCCCAGCATTTT. Its protein product is CATSRDRGRAGQPQHF.

The rearrangement joins TRBV5-1 to TRBJ2-3; 11 bases are a match to TRBD2. This CDR3 is 18 amino acids long. The V gene end was trimmed by 0 bases and the J gene end by 2 bases; junction bases not matched to a gene: 8. CDR1 SGHRS and CDR2 YFSETQ come from the germline V gene. In DNA form, the CDR3 reads TGCGCCAGCAGCTTGGAGAGTAGCGGGAGGGATATCACAGATACGCAGTATTTT. This gives the protein CASSLESSGRDITDTQYF.

The chain is built from TRBV28 and TRBJ1-6, with D possibly matching TRBD1 (6 bases). In germline, CDR1 is MDHEN, CDR2 SYDVKM. This CDR3 has 12 residues. V was trimmed by 7 bases and J by 9 bases, leaving 10 bases between them. In DNA form, the CDR3 reads TGTGCCAGCATGCGAGGGGGTTCACCCCTCCACTTT. Translation: CASMRGGSPLHF.

The CDR3 DNA follows: TGTGCCAGCAGTTTTGGTGGGACAGGGGGAGACTATGGCTACACCTTC. Its protein product is CASSFGGTGGDYGYTF. This chain links TRBV28 with TRBJ1-2, with 11 bases that match TRBD1. The CDR3 consists of 16 residues. CDR1 is MDHEN, CDR2 SYDVKM, per germline. V was clipped by 3 bases and J by 3 bases; unmatched bases: 6.

The chain links TRBV19 to TRBJ2-3; 12 bases are a match to TRBD2. The CDR3 contains 14 residues. Trimming cost V 6 bases and J 6 bases; bases outside gene matches: 4. Per the germline V gene, CDR1 is LNHDA and CDR2 is SQIVND (reference sequence). CDR3 sequence: CASRTSGSWDTQYF. The CDR3 bases are TGTGCCAGTAGGACTAGCGGGAGCTGGGATACGCAGTATTTT. Full variable domain (outside the CDR3, taken from reference TRBV19 and TRBJ2-3): DGGITQSPKYLFRKEGQNVTLSCEQNLNHDAMYWYRQDPGQGLRLIYYSQIVNDFQKGDIAEGYSVSREKKESFPLTVTSAQKNPTAFYLCASRTSGSWDTQYFGPGTRLTVL.

In the case of this clone: One end of the junction does not line up with germline, which may come from a read error. This rearrangement joins TRBV6-6 to TRBJ2-4, with 7 positions matching TRBD1. This CDR3 is 12 amino acids long. Germline CDR1 reads MNHNY; CDR2 reads SVGAGI (reference sequence). This CDR3 reads CASSYFPGQSSF. The CDR3 DNA reads TGTGCCAGCAGTTACTTTCCGGGACAGTCGTCCTTC.

This sequence joins TRBV5-1 and TRBJ2-2, with 7 bases lining up with TRBD1. The CDR3 contains 14 residues. Germline CDR1 is SGHRS and CDR2 is YFSETQ. The trim removed 2 bases at V and 6 bases at J, leaving 4 bases unmatched. CDR3 residues: CASSFTGVSGELFF. CDR3 nucleotides: TGCGCCAGCAGCTTCACAGGGGTTTCCGGGGAGCTGTTTTTT.

The chain couples TRBV3-1 (or the pseudogene TRBV3-2) to TRBJ2-7; D is perhaps TRBD1 (6 bases). V lost 6 bases and J lost 2, with 8 bases in between. The CDR3 spans 12 residues. Germline V gene data show CDR1 as LGHDT and CDR2 as YNNKEL (reference sequence). The CDR3 region is CASRDRTYEQYF. DNA of the CDR3: TGTGCCAGCAGGGACAGAACCTACGAGCAGTACTTC.

This clone has a single count. The chain is built from TRBV5-1 and TRBJ1-3, with 7 bases identical to TRBD1. V lost 5 bases and J lost 0; bases outside the gene matches: 5. The CDR3 extends over 15 amino acids. CDR1 SGHRS and CDR2 YFSETQ come from the germline V gene. DNA of the CDR3: TGCGCCAGCAGTTCGGACAGGTTCTCTGGAAACACCATATATTTT. Amino acid sequence: CASSSDRFSGNTIYF.

This rearrangement joins TRBV25-1 to TRBJ1-1, with TRBD1 matching over 7 bases. Germline loops: CDR1 MGHDK, CDR2 SYGVNS. The CDR3 length is 15 residues. The V gene end was trimmed by 4 bases and the J gene end by 6 bases; junction bases not matched to a gene: 11. The CDR3 coding sequence is TGTGCCAGCAGTGGAGAGGGGGCGAGAGGCCCTGAAGCTTTCTTT. Residues: CASSGEGARGPEAFF.

The J gene is TRBJ2-7, the V gene TRBV7-2; D is perhaps TRBD1 (5 bases). V was trimmed by 6 bases and J by 2 bases, leaving 14 bases between them. The CDR3 totals 14 residues. Germline assignment: CDR1 SGHTA and CDR2 FQGNSA. For the CDR3, the DNA is TGTGCCAGCAGTTTTTCGGACAAGACCTACGAGCAGTACTTC. Amino acids: CASSFSDKTYEQYF.

This chain connects TRBV5-4 to TRBJ2-3, with 10 bases identical to TRBD2. The CDR3 runs 16 residues. CDR1 is SGHNT, CDR2 YYREEE, per germline (reference sequence). V was clipped by 3 bases and J by 2 bases; unmatched bases: 6. CDR3 in DNA: TGTGCCAGCAGCTCCTGGACTAGCGGACTCACAGATACGCAGTATTTT. It codes for CASSSWTSGLTDTQYF.

The chain employs TRBV11-2 and TRBJ1-1; no firm D call. V was clipped by 5 bases and J by 0 bases, with 13 bases between them. The CDR3 contains 15 residues. The germline gives CDR1 SGHAT, CDR2 FQNNGV. CDR3 DNA sequence: TGTGCCAGCAGCCCCCTCGTAGCCTTGAACACTGAAGCTTTCTTT. Its translation: CASSPLVALNTEAFF.